This TCR beta chain is from a study of cytomegalovirus exposure and HLA in healthy donors. Overall study results and limits: In a later analysis, donors in an Asian-associated ancestry cluster reportedly had fewer N-insertions in productive TCRs than the cohort mean. Most subjects' HLA-A and HLA-B alleles were reportedly predicted from TCR beta sequences. A link between a missense DCLRE1C variant and TCR beta V- and J-gene trimming emerged from a later analysis.

PCR employed 60 Vbeta and 13 Jbeta primers. Libraries were prepared by immunoSEQ multiplex PCR; TCRdb keeps only in-frame clonotypes and omits some of them. The sample lists around 100,000 clones; 65% to 80% were seen once. Note on this clone: The target antigen is unknown.

Source material: PBMCs. The clonotype was recovered from a woman between 45 and 60 years old in good health and CMV-seropositive.

The CDR3 sequence is CASRDSGASYEQYF. CDR3 in DNA: TGCGCCAGCAGAGATAGCGGGGCCTCCTACGAGCAGTACTTC. The chain combines TRBV10-2 with TRBJ2-7; 8 bases agree with TRBD2. The V and J ends lost 6 bases and 0 bases, in that order; junction bases with no gene match: 4. The CDR3 length is 14 residues. The germline CDR1 and CDR2 sequences are WSHSY and SAAADI.